The rows below give T cell receptor beta chains drawn from one sample of a study of monozygotic twins with cystic fibrosis. Produced via immunoSEQ multiplex PCR; TCRdb's table is partial and in-frame only. The sample gives tens of thousands of clones, 96% of which show up once; about 2.5% is in the top ten. Sample: blood. Every receptor here comes from a girl aged 2-10 years with cystic fibrosis. The CDR3 runs from the conserved cysteine through the conserved F or W. The order of the fields is CDR3 DNA, CDR3 protein, clone size, V gene, J gene, D gene. The D gene is left open where the match is weak. Rows give clone size only sometimes, using once, few, many, or a class for an expanded clone.

TGTGCCAGCAGCCCGGGACTAGCGGTAACCGATACGCAGTATTTT	CASSPGLAVTDTQYF	.	TRBV7-2	TRBJ2-3	TRBD2
TGTGCCAGCAGTTTAAGTGACAGCTGGCTGAGGCCCCAGCATTTT	CASSLSDSWLRPQHF	.	TRBV28	TRBJ1-5	.
TGTGCCAGCAGCTTAAGCGCCGGGAGTGAAACAGATACGCAGTATTTT	CASSLSAGSETDTQYF	once	TRBV7-9	TRBJ2-3	.
TGTGCCAGTAGTATAGTGAACACCGGGGGGTCGGGCTACACCTTC	CASSIVNTGGSGYTF	.	TRBV19	TRBJ1-2	.
TGCGCCAGCAGCCTCTGGACAGGGAATGGGGAAAAACTGTTTTTT	CASSLWTGNGEKLFF	.	TRBV4-3	TRBJ1-4	TRBD1
TGTGCCTGGAAGAGCGGGAGCACAGATACGCAGTATTTT	CAWKSGSTDTQYF	.	TRBV30	TRBJ2-3	.
TGTGCCAGCAGTCCAGGAAGGACTATCTACAATGAGCAGTTCTTC	CASSPGRTIYNEQFF	.	TRBV28	TRBJ2-1	.
TGTGCCAGCAGCGGGGAGATACCTTACTATGGCTACACCTTC	CASSGEIPYYGYTF	.	TRBV9	TRBJ1-2	.
TGTGCCAGCAGCGTCGGGCTAGCGGCGGGGGCAGATACGCAGTATTTT	CASSVGLAAGADTQYF	.	TRBV9	TRBJ2-3	TRBD2
TGTGCCAGCAGCTTAGCGGAGGGAGCCTTAGTCGAGCAGTACTTC	CASSLAEGALVEQYF	.	TRBV7-9	TRBJ2-7	.
TGTGCCAGCAGTGTGCAGTCTAGAGACGAGCAGTACTTC	CASSVQSRDEQYF	once	TRBV6-1	TRBJ2-7	.
TGTGCCAGCAGTTCTGGGGGGACCCCTTCAGAATCCAATGAGCAGTTCTTC	CASSSGGTPSESNEQFF	.	TRBV28	TRBJ2-1	.
TGTGCCAGCAGCTTGGTACAGGGGGCGCGTGGAGATACGCAGTATTTT	CASSLVQGARGDTQYF	.	TRBV5-6	TRBJ2-3	TRBD1
TGCGCCAGCAGGGACAGTTCAACTAATGAAAAACTGTTTTTT	CASRDSSTNEKLFF	once	TRBV5-1	TRBJ1-4	.
TGTGCCAGCAGAGGGGGGAGCAATCAGCCCCAGCATTTT	CASRGGSNQPQHF	once	TRBV6-5	TRBJ1-5	.
TGTGCCAGCAGCCAAGGGGCAGACTACAATGAGCAGTTCTTC	CASSQGADYNEQFF	.	TRBV14	TRBJ2-1	.
TGCGCCAGCAGCTCCCCAGGAGGGACAGATACTTACGAGCAGTACTTC	CASSSPGGTDTYEQYF	.	TRBV5-1	TRBJ2-7	.
TGTGCCAGCAGTCCGCGGCATGAGCAGTTCTTC	CASSPRHEQFF	.	TRBV6-5	TRBJ2-1	.
TGCGCCAGCAGCTTGAACCCTTGGGGACAGGGCTACGAGCAGTACTTC	CASSLNPWGQGYEQYF	.	TRBV5-1	TRBJ2-7	TRBD1
TGTGCCAGCATGGTTGTTTACGGGTTACGACAGCCCCAGCATTTT	CASMVVYGLRQPQHF	.	TRBV27	TRBJ1-5	.
TGTGCCAGCTCACCACAGGGACAGCTGAACACTGAAGCTTTCTTT	CASSPQGQLNTEAFF	.	TRBV18	TRBJ1-1	TRBD1
TGCGCCAGCAGCGAAGGGACGGACTTTGGCGCTGAAGCTTTCTTT	CASSEGTDFGAEAFF	.	TRBV5-1	TRBJ1-1	.
TGTGCCAGCAGCTTAGCCGGGGGTAGCAATCAGCCCCAGCATTTT	CASSLAGGSNQPQHF	.	TRBV7-2	TRBJ1-5	.
TGTGCCAGCAGAGAACCGGGACAGGGTATCTACGAGCAGTACTTC	CASREPGQGIYEQYF	.	TRBV27	TRBJ2-7	TRBD1
TGTGCCATCATTTCCGGACAGGGGGCTCGCTATGGCTACACCTTC	CAIISGQGARYGYTF	.	TRBV10-3	TRBJ1-2	TRBD1
TGTGCCAGTAGTATTTCGGATACAGAGCAGTTCTTC	CASSISDTEQFF	.	TRBV19	TRBJ2-1	.
TGTGCCAGTAGTATCCTACAGGCTACCTACGAGCAGTACTTC	CASSILQATYEQYF	.	TRBV19	TRBJ2-7	.
TGCAGCGTTGAAGACCCGGGACTCACCTTC	CSVEDPGLTF	.	TRBV29-1	TRBJ1-2	.
TGCGCCAGCAGTCAATTCCCCTGGACAGAATCTAACTATGGCTACACCTTC	CASSQFPWTESNYGYTF	.	TRBV4-1	TRBJ1-2	.